The 17 T cell receptor beta chains below all came from one sample that was sequenced in a study of response to subunit inactivated influenza vaccine. One entry per CDR3 protein results from TCRdb running MiXCR on the RT-PCR reads. The sample includes more than 700,000 distinct CDR3 sequences, around 20% of them seen just once. This specimen consisted of PBMCs from blood, obtained approximately 5 days after vaccination. The source of these receptors is a man aged 50 to 60 who received an inactivated influenza vaccine.

This clonotype was recorded a few times. The V gene is TRBV20-1, the J gene TRBJ2-1; TRBD1 matches at 7 bases. This CDR3 region has 12 residues. The V and J ends lost 4 bases and 16 bases, in that order; junction bases with no gene match: 13. CDR1 and CDR2 (germline): DFQATT, SNEGSKA (reference sequence). CDR3 DNA: TGCAGTGCTATAAGAGGGGGCGCAGTCGGTTTCTTC. Residues: CSAIRGGAVGFF.

The chain couples TRBV20-1 to TRBJ2-1; D remains unclear. The germline V gene has CDR1 DFQATT and CDR2 SNEGSKA (reference sequence). The CDR3 spans 15 residues. V was shortened by 0 bases and J by 0 bases, with 9 bases between the two germline ends. The CDR3 sequence is CSARELEFSYNEQFF. DNA of the CDR3: TGCAGTGCTAGAGAGCTGGAGTTCTCCTACAATGAGCAGTTCTTC.

For this clonotype: The junction does not match germline at one end; this may be a read error. The V and J genes are TRBV7-7 and TRBJ2-5, with D uncertain. This CDR3 contains 15 residues. Germline V CDR1 and CDR2: SSHAT, FNYEAQ (reference sequence). In DNA form, the CDR3 reads TGTGCTAGCAGCCCATCCCAGAGCGCCCGGGAGACCCAGTACTTC. Translating it yields CASSPSQSARETQYF. The full variable domain, completed using reference TRBV7-7 and TRBJ2-5, is GAGVSQSPRYKVTKRGQDVTLRCDPISSHATLYWYQQALGQGPEFLTYFNYEAQPDKSGLPSDRFSAERPEGSISTLTIQRTEQRDSAMYRCASSPSQSARETQYFGPGTRLLVL.

This clonotype was found a few times. The chain recombines TRBV18 with TRBJ2-5, with 7 bases that match TRBD1. The V gene's germline CDR1 is KGHSH and CDR2 LQKENI. J gave up 3 bases and V 3 bases, and 4 bases lay outside the gene matches. The CDR3 runs 14 residues. CDR3 loop: CASSPPGQKETQYF. CDR3 nucleotides: TGTGCCAGCTCACCTCCGGGACAGAAAGAGACCCAGTACTTC.

The CDR3 DNA reads as TGTGCCAGCAGCTTAGACTCCGGGACAGGACCCTCCTACGAGCAGTACTTC. Encoded protein: CASSLDSGTGPSYEQYF. J is TRBJ2-7 and V is TRBV7-8; 8 bases fit TRBD1. Trimming at V came to 1 base and at J to 0 bases, leaving 8 bases not matched to a gene. CDR1 and CDR2 from the germline V gene are SGHVS and FQNEAQ. The CDR3 contains 17 residues.

This clonotype came up a few times. The chain has TRBV20-1 and TRBJ2-7; a weak D match, TRBD2 (6 bases). With 0 bases removed from V and 0 bases from J, the gap between germline ends came to 9 bases. The germline CDR1 and CDR2 sequences are DFQATT and SNEGSKA (reference sequence). This CDR3 contains 14 residues. Here the CDR3 DNA reads TGCAGTGCTAGAGACCCGACTAGCTCCTACGAGCAGTACTTC. This sequence encodes CSARDPTSSYEQYF.

The rearrangement joins TRBV7-9 to TRBJ1-6, with a tentative D call TRBD1 (5 bases). The V and J ends lost 2 bases and 6 bases respectively, with 14 bases between them. In germline, CDR1 is SEHNR, CDR2 FQNEAQ (reference sequence). This CDR3 is built from 16 residues. The CDR3: CASSLTPDRSNSPLHF. As DNA, the CDR3 is TGTGCCAGCAGCTTAACACCCGACAGAAGTAATTCACCCCTCCACTTT. The variable domain in full, with the rest retrieved from reference TRBV7-9 and TRBJ1-6, is DTGVSQNPRHKITKRGQNVTFRCDPISEHNRLYWYRQTLGQGPEFLTYFQNEAQLEKSRLLSDRFSAERPKGSFSTLEIQRTEQGDSAMYLCASSLTPDRSNSPLHFGNGTRLTVT.

This clonotype was counted only a few times. This chain joins TRBV3-1 and TRBJ2-1; 10 positions match TRBD2. V gave up 4 bases and J gave up 7 bases; unmatched junction bases: 4. Germline CDR1 LGHDT, CDR2 YNNKEL (reference sequence). The CDR3 runs 14 residues. CDR3 sequence reads: CASSRAGGMNEQFF. The CDR3, as DNA: TGTGCCAGCAGCCGAGCGGGAGGGATGAATGAGCAGTTCTTC.

The sample holds a few counts of this clonotype. CDR3 sequence (DNA): TGCAGCGTTCTGGCAGCTTATGGCTACACCTTC. Protein product: CSVLAAYGYTF. This chain joins TRBV29-1 and TRBJ1-2; D call uncertain. This CDR3 is 11 amino acids long. Looked up from germline, CDR1 is SQVTM and CDR2 is ANQGSEA. V was cut by 5 bases and J by 5 bases, with 9 bases left in between.

This clonotype was counted only a few times. This sequence joins TRBV29-1 and TRBJ2-4, with D uncertain. Between the trimmed V and J ends, which lost 7 bases and 4 bases, there was a span of 14 bases. In germline, CDR1 is SQVTM, CDR2 ANQGSEA. The length of the CDR3 is 13 residues. The CDR3 DNA reads as TGCAGCGCTATGGGCAGACCAAAAAACATTCAGTACTTC. Translation gives CSAMGRPKNIQYF.

CDR3 sequence reads: CAISEQGEQYF. As DNA, the CDR3 is TGTGCCATCAGTGAGCAAGGTGAGCAGTACTTC. The chain uses TRBV10-3 and TRBJ2-7; D remains ambiguous. Per the germline V gene, CDR1 is ENHRY and CDR2 is SYGVKD. Deletions cut 2 bases from V and 7 bases from J, with 6 bases between. The CDR3 is made up of 11 amino acids.

This CDR3 reads CASSPSTGSAYEQYF. The CDR3, as DNA: TGTGCCAGCAGCCCCAGCACAGGGAGTGCTTACGAGCAGTACTTC. V gene TRBV9 combines with J gene TRBJ2-7; TRBD1 might be the D (6 bases). Looked up from germline, CDR1 is SGDLS and CDR2 is YYNGEE. This CDR3 region has 15 residues. V lost 4 bases and J 4 bases, leaving 18 bases between the germline ends.

Only a few counts were recorded for this clonotype. The CDR3 loop reads CASSSEDRVNSPLHF. CDR3 in DNA: TGTGCCAGCAGTTCCGAGGACAGGGTCAACTCACCCCTCCACTTT. The V and J genes are TRBV7-8 and TRBJ1-6; 8 bases map to TRBD1. Germline V lookup: CDR1 SGHVS, CDR2 FQNEAQ. The CDR3 length is 15 residues. J gave up 10 bases and V 6 bases, and 11 bases lay outside the gene matches.

The genes are TRBV20-1 and TRBJ2-7, with D perhaps matching TRBD1 (6 bases). Germline assignment: CDR1 DFQATT and CDR2 SNEGSKA (reference sequence). CDR3 length: 15 amino acids. V shed 8 bases and J shed 2 bases, with 22 bases lying between them. The CDR3 DNA reads TGCAGTTCCATTAACAGGGAAACCCTAACCTACGAGCAGTACTTC. Encoded protein: CSSINRETLTYEQYF.

The genes are TRBV4-2 and TRBJ2-3; 15 bases line up with TRBD2. The CDR3 is 21 amino acids. Germline CDR1 LGHNA, CDR2 YNFKEQ. V gave up 2 bases and J gave up 2 bases; unmatched junction bases: 14. The CDR3 reads CASSQQPGLAGGPTSTDTQYF. The CDR3 region has the DNA TGTGCCAGCAGCCAACAACCGGGACTAGCGGGGGGCCCAACTTCCACAGATACGCAGTATTTT.

The rearrangement uses TRBV19 and TRBJ2-1; 10 nucleotides line up with TRBD2. The CDR3 consists of 17 residues. Germline-derived CDR1 and CDR2 are LNHDA and SQIVND (reference sequence). With V trimmed by 6 bases and J by 0 bases, 8 bases remained unmatched. CDR3 protein: CASRDGSGGSSYNEQFF. The CDR3 DNA reads TGTGCCAGTAGAGACGGTAGCGGGGGGAGCTCCTACAATGAGCAGTTCTTC.

The V and J genes are TRBV20-1 and TRBJ2-5, with D perhaps being TRBD1 or TRBD2 (6 bases each). The ends were cut back, 6 bases at V and 2 bases at J, with 16 bases in the middle. The CDR3 extends over 14 amino acids. Germline V gene sequence: CDR1 DFQATT, CDR2 SNEGSKA (reference sequence). This chain's CDR3 is CSAARGPVQETQYF. DNA of the CDR3: TGCAGTGCCGCACGGGGGCCGGTTCAAGAGACCCAGTACTTC.